The clone carrying this T cell receptor (beta chain) has a single count. What it binds is unknown. Produced via immunoSEQ multiplex PCR; TCRdb's table is partial and in-frame only. Of 40,000 to 55,000 clones in the sample, 60% to 80% were seen once. Trimming took off 5 bases at V and 4 bases at J, with 11 bases between the two ends. Germline V CDR1 and CDR2: SGHVS, FQNEAQ. This CDR3 has 13 residues. The data belong to a study of PD-1 blockade in classical Hodgkin lymphoma. Indicated time point: cycle 4 day 1 (C4D1), after about 6 weeks of nivolumab. Brentuximab vedotin exposure varied among the patients, all of whom had relapsed after autologous stem cell transplantation. Whole-study findings and limits: Healthy donors were reported to have higher baseline TCR diversity than newly diagnosed patients.

This TCR was recovered from a human donor with classical Hodgkin lymphoma. The rearrangement uses TRBV7-8 and TRBJ1-2; D remains unclear. The sequencing here drew on peripheral blood mononuclear cells (PBMCs), taken before the fourth cycle of nivolumab. Written as DNA, the CDR3 is TGTGCCAGCAGCCAGGAGGCAGTCTATGGCTACACCTTC. This gives the protein CASSQEAVYGYTF.